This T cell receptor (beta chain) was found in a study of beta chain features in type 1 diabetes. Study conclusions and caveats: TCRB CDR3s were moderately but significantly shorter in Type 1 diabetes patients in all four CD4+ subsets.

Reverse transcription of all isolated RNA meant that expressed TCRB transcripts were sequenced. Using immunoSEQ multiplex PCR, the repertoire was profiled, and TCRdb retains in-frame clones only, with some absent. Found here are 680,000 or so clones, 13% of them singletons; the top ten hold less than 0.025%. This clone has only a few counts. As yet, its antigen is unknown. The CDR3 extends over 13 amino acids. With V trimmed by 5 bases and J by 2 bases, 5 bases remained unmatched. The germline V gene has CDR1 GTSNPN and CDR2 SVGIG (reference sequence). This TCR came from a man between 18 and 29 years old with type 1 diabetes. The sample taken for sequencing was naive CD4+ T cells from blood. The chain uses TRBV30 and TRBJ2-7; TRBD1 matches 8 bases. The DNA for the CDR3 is TGTGCCTGGGGACAGGGCCTAACCTACGAGCAGTACTTC. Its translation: CAWGQGLTYEQYF.